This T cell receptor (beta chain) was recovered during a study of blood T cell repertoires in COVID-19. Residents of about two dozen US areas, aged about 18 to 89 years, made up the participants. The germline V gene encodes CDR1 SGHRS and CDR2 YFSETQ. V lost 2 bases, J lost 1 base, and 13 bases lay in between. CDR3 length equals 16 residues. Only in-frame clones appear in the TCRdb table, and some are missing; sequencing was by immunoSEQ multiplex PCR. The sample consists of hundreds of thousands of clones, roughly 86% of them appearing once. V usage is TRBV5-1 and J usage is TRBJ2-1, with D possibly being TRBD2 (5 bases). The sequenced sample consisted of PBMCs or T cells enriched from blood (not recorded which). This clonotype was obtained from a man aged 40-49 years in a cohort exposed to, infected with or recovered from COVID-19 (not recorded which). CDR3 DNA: TGCGCCAGCAGCTTTCCTGTACTAGGGTCCTACAATGAGCAGTTCTTC. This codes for CASSFPVLGSYNEQFF.